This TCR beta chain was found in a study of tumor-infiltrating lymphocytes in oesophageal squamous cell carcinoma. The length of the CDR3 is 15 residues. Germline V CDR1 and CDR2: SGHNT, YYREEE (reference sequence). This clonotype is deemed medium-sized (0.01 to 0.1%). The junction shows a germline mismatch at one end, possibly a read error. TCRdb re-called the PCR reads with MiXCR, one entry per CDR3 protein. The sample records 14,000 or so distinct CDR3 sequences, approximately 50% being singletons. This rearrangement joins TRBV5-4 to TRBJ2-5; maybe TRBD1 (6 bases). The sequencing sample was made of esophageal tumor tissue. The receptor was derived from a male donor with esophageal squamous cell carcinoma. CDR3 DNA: TGCGCCAGCAGCTTGGATTGGACAGCCGAAGAGACCCAGTACTTC. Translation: CASSLDWTAEETQYF.